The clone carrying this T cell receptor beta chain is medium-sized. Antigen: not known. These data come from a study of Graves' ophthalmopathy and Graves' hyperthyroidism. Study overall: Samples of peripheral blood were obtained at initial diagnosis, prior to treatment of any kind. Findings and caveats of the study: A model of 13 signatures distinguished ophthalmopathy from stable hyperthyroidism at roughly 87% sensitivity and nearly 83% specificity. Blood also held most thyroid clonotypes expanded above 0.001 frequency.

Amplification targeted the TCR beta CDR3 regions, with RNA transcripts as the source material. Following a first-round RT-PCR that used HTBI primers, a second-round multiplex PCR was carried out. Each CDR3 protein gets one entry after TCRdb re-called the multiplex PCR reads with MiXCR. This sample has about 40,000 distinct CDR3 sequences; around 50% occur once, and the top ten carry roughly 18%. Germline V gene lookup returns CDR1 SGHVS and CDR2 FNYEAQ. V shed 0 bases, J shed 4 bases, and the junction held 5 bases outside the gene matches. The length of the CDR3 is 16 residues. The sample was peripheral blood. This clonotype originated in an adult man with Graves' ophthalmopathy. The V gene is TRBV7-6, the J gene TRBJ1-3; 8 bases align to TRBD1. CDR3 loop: CASSLAGRGQGNTIYF. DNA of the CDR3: TGTGCCAGCAGCTTAGCAGGCAGGGGGCAAGGAAACACCATATATTTT.